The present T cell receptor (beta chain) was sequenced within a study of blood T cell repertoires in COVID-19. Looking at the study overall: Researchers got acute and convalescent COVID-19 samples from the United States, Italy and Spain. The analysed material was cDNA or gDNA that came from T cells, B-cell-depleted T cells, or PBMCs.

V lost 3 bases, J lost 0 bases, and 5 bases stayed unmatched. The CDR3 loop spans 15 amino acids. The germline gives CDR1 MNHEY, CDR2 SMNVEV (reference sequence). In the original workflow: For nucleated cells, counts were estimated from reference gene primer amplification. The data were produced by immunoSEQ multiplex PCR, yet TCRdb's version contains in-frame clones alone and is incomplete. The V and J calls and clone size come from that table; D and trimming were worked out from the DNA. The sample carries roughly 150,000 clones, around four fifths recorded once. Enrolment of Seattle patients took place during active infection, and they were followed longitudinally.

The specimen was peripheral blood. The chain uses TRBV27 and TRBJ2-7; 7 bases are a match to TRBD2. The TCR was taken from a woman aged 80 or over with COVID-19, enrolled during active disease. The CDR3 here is CASSFEGRASYEQYF. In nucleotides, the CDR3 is TGTGCCAGCAGTTTTGAAGGGAGGGCCTCCTACGAGCAGTACTTC.